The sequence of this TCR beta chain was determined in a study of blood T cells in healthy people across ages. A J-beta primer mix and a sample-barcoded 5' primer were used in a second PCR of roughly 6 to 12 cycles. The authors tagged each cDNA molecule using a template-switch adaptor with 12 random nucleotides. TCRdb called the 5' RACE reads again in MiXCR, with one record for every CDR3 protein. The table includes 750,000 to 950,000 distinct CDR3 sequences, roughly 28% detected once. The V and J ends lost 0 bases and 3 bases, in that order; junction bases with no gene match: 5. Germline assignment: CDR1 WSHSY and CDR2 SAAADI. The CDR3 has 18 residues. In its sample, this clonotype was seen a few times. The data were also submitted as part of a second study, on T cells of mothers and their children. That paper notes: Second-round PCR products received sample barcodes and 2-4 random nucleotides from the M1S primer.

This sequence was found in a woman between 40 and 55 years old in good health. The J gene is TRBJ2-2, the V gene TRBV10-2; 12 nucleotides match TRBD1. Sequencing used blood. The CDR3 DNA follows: TGCGCCAGCAGTGAGTCGGGGGACAGGGGGCTTGACACCGGGGAGCTGTTTTTT. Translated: CASSESGDRGLDTGELFF.